Shown below are 15 T cell receptor beta chains from a single sample sequenced in a study of blood T cells in healthy people across ages. Sample-barcoded 5' priming and a J-beta primer mix drove a second PCR of 7 to 11 cycles. TCRdb analysed the 5' RACE reads with MiXCR anew, one entry per CDR3 protein. The sample lists some 1,500,000 distinct CDR3 sequences, roughly 43% occurring once. Sequences were obtained from blood. The receptors stem from a woman in her late teens or twenties in good health.

This clonotype was observed a few times. The gene calls are TRBV5-5 and TRBJ1-1; no firm D call. The V gene lost 4 bases and the J gene lost 1 base, with 11 bases spanning the gap. The CDR3 sequence is 14 residues long. CDR1 SGHKS and CDR2 YYEKEE come from the germline V gene (reference sequence). CDR3 DNA: TGTGCCAGCAGCCTAAACGCAGGGAACACTGAAGCTTTCTTT. It translates to CASSLNAGNTEAFF.

This clonotype was detected a few times. In nucleotides, the CDR3 is TGTGCCACCAGCACAGGGAACATGAACACTGAAGCTTTCTTT. This gives the protein CATSTGNMNTEAFF. The V and J genes are TRBV15 and TRBJ1-1; TRBD1 might be the D (5 bases). The CDR3 has 14 residues. V was cut by 4 bases and J by 0 bases, with 9 bases left in between. Germline V gene lookup returns CDR1 LNHNV and CDR2 YYDKDF (reference sequence).

This chain joins TRBV7-9 and TRBJ2-7, with D tentatively TRBD1 or TRBD2 (5 bases each). The CDR3 loop spans 15 amino acids. Between the trimmed V and J ends, which lost 5 bases and 3 bases, there was a span of 17 bases. The germline V gene encodes CDR1 SEHNR and CDR2 FQNEAQ (reference sequence). CDR3 loop: CASSRLLGTVYEQYF. In nucleotides, the CDR3 is TGTGCCAGCAGCCGCCTACTCGGGACCGTCTACGAGCAGTACTTC.

V usage is TRBV4-1 and J usage is TRBJ1-1; 9 bases are a match to TRBD1. The CDR3 loop spans 16 amino acids. CDR1 and CDR2 (germline): MGHRA, YSYEKL. Germline trimming cut 0 bases from V and 6 bases from J; bases unmatched to any gene: 8. The CDR3 protein is CASSQDAHRGLSEAFF. CDR3 in DNA: TGCGCCAGCAGCCAAGATGCCCACAGGGGGCTCTCTGAAGCTTTCTTT.

V gene TRBV6-5 combines with J gene TRBJ2-3; 12 bases fit TRBD2. V lost 6 bases, J lost 3 bases, and 7 bases stayed unmatched. Germline values: CDR1 MNHEY, CDR2 SVGAGI. The CDR3 extends over 16 amino acids. CDR3 in DNA: TGTGCCAGCAGCCCGACTAGCGGGGGATTAACAGATACGCAGTATTTT. Amino acid sequence: CASSPTSGGLTDTQYF.

The chain combines TRBV27 with TRBJ2-7, with D possibly TRBD2 on 6 matching bases. The germline V gene encodes CDR1 MNHEY and CDR2 SMNVEV (reference sequence). The V gene lost 5 bases and the J gene lost 3 bases, with 14 bases spanning the gap. The CDR3 has 14 amino acids. CDR3 bases: TGTGCCAGCAGTCCGATTGGGACTCACTACGAGCAGTACTTC. Protein: CASSPIGTHYEQYF.

In its sample, this clonotype was seen once. The V call is TRBV28, the J call TRBJ2-2, with TRBD2 matching 7 bases. Germline CDR1 is MDHEN and CDR2 is SYDVKM. CDR3 length: 15 residues. The ends lost 10 bases at V and 4 bases at J; junction bases unmatched: 12. The CDR3 here is CATEKWGEGTGELFF. CDR3 nucleotides: TGTGCCACCGAGAAATGGGGGGAGGGCACCGGGGAGCTGTTTTTT.

Turning to this clonotype: One end of the junction does not line up with germline, which may come from a read error. This rearrangement joins TRBV18 to TRBJ2-3, with TRBD1 matching 8 bases. The CDR3 spans 15 residues. The germline V gene encodes CDR1 KGHSH and CDR2 LQKENI. CDR3 DNA: TGTGCCAGCTCACCCCAGGGGGCCGGCACAGGTACGCAGTATTTT. Protein: CASSPQGAGTGTQYF.

In this sample, this clonotype turned up a few times. This rearrangement joins TRBV7-2 to TRBJ2-7, with a possible D match to TRBD1 (5 bases). The J call is uncertain, as TRBJ2-5 better fits the DNA end. This CDR3 is 13 amino acids long. CDR1 and CDR2 (germline): SGHTA, FQGNSA. As DNA, the CDR3 is TGTGCCAGCAGCTTAATCAAGGGGGAGACCCAGTACTTC. Amino acid sequence: CASSLIKGETQYF.

This clonotype was picked up one time. A read error is possible here, since a much larger clone lies one base away. This sequence joins TRBV4-3 and TRBJ2-3; possible D gene TRBD2, 5 bases. Trimming pared 0 bases from V and 2 bases from J, leaving 12 bases between. This CDR3 is 16 amino acids long. CDR1 and CDR2 from the germline V gene are LGHNA and YSLEER. This chain's CDR3 is CASSQDGRAATDTQYF. The CDR3 nucleotides are TGCGCCAGCAGCCAAGATGGGCGAGCGGCCACAGATACGCAGTATTTT.

This chain links TRBV20-1 with TRBJ1-5; TRBD1 aligns across 9 bases. The germline CDR1 and CDR2 sequences are DFQATT and SNEGSKA (reference sequence). CDR3 size: 14 residues. The V and J ends lost 6 bases and 6 bases, in that order; junction bases with no gene match: 9. This CDR3 reads CSAARTGEFQPQHF. The DNA of the CDR3 is TGCAGTGCCGCCCGGACAGGGGAATTTCAGCCCCAGCATTTT.

The V gene is TRBV7-2, the J gene TRBJ1-5; 8 nucleotides match TRBD1. The CDR3 covers 16 residues. The J segment lost 2 bases and the V segment lost 4 bases, leaving 7 bases of the junction unmatched. Germline loops: CDR1 SGHTA, CDR2 FQGNSA. The DNA for the CDR3 is TGTGCCAGCAGCTCCTATGTGGGACAGGGCAATCAGCCCCAGCATTTT. Translated: CASSSYVGQGNQPQHF.

Only a few counts were recorded for this clonotype. V gene TRBV20-1 combines with J gene TRBJ2-7; TRBD2 agrees at 8 bases. The CDR3 sequence is 14 residues long. From germline, CDR1 is DFQATT and CDR2 SNEGSKA (reference sequence). V was pared by 3 bases and J by 1 base, with 5 bases of the junction left unmatched. As DNA, the CDR3 is TGCAGTGCTAGGACGGGAGGGCATTCCTACGAGCAGTACTTC. It yields the protein CSARTGGHSYEQYF.

This clonotype occurred a few times. This chain joins TRBV29-1 and TRBJ1-1, with TRBD1 as a possible D gene (5 bases). The V end was cut by 6 bases, the J end by 2 bases, with 10 bases between. This CDR3 contains 12 residues. Germline lookup yields CDR1 SQVTM and CDR2 ANQGSEA. Here the CDR3 reads CSVRDSNTEAFF. CDR3 bases: TGCAGCGTCCGAGACAGTAACACTGAAGCTTTCTTT.

This clonotype has more than one count but fewer than ten. This chain connects TRBV6-2 or TRBV6-3 to TRBJ2-1; 9 bases agree with TRBD1. Per germline, CDR1 MNHEY and CDR2 SVGEGT. The V gene end was trimmed by 4 bases and the J gene end by 4 bases; junction bases not matched to a gene: 8. The CDR3 has 16 amino acids. The CDR3 spells CASSSTGGSVYNEQFF. The CDR3 bases are TGTGCCAGCAGTTCGACAGGGGGTTCAGTATACAATGAGCAGTTCTTC.